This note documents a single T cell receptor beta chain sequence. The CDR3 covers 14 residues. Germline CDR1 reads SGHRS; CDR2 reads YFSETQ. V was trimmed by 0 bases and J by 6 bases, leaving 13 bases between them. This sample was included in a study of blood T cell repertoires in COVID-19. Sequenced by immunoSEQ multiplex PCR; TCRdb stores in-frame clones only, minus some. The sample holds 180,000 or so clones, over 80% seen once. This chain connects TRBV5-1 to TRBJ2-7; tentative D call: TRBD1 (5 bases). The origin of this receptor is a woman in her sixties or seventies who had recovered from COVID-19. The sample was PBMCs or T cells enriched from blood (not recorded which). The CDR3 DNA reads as TGCGCCAGCAGCTTGGCTGCGTCTGGGGCCGAGCAGTACTTC. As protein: CASSLAASGAEQYF. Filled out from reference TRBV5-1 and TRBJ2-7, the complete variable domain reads KAGVTQTPRYLIKTRGQQVTLSCSPISGHRSVSWYQQTPGQGLQFLFEYFSETQRNKGNFPGRFSGRQFSNSRSEMNVSTLELGDSALYLCASSLAASGAEQYFGPGTRLTVT.